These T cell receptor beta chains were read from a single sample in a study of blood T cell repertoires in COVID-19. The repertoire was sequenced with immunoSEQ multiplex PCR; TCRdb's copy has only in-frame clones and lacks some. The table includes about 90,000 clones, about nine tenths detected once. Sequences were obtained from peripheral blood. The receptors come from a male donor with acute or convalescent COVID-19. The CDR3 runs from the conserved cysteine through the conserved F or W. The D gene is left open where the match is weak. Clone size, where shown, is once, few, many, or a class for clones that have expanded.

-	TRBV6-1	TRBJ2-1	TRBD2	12	TGTGCCAGCAGTGAACGGGGGGGTGAGCAGTTCTTC	CASSERGGEQFF
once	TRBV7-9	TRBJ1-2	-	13	TGTGCCAGCAGCTTAAACAGCTCCTATGGCTACACCTTC	CASSLNSSYGYTF
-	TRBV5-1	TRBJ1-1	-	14	TGCGCCAGCAGCACCACCGGGACAAACGCTGAAGCTTTCTTT	CASSTTGTNAEAFF
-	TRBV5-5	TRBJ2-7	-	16	TGTGCCAGCAGGCCTCAACCCAGGGGTAGTTCCTACGAGCAGTACTTC	CASRPQPRGSSYEQYF
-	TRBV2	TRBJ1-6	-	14	TGTGCCAGCAGTGATAGTTGGAGGGAGAAACCCCTCCACTTT	CASSDSWREKPLHF
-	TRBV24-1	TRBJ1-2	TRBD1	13	TGTGCCACCAGTGACGACAGGGGCTATGGCTACACCTTC	CATSDDRGYGYTF
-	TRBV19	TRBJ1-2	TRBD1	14	TGTGCCAGTAGGACGACAGGGGGCCACTATGGCTACACCTTC	CASRTTGGHYGYTF
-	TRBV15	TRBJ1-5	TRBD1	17	TGTGCCACCAGCAGAGGGGGCGGCAGGGGGCGGAATCAGCCCCAGCATTTT	CATSRGGGRGRNQPQHF
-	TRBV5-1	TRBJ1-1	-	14	TGCGCCAGCAGCCCCCCGGTGGACAGCACTGAAGCTTTCTTT	CASSPPVDSTEAFF
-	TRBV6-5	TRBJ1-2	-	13	TGTGCCAGCAGACGGACAGCTGGAGAGGGCTACACCTTC	CASRRTAGEGYTF
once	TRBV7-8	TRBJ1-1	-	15	TGTGCCAGCAGCCCGAGAGAGGGCCTGAACACTGAAGCTTTCTTT	CASSPREGLNTEAFF
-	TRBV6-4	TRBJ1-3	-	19	TGTGCCAGCAATACCTCATCCTTACTAGGGCAGGGAGGTGGAAACACCATATATTTT	CASNTSSLLGQGGGNTIYF
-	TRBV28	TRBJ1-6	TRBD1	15	TGTGCCAGCAGTCCTGACAGGGGGCTTAATTCACCCCTCCACTTT	CASSPDRGLNSPLHF
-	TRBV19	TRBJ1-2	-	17	TGTGCCAGTAGTATTCAACAGGACGAAGTCACCTTCTATGGCTACACCTTC	CASSIQQDEVTFYGYTF
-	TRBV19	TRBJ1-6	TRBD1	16	TGTGCCAGTAGTAATCGGGACAGCAGCCCTAATTCACCCCTCCACTTT	CASSNRDSSPNSPLHF
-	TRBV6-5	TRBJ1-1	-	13	TGTGCCAGCAAGGACAGACCGAACACTGAAGCTTTCTTT	CASKDRPNTEAFF
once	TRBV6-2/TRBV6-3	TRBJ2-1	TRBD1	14	TGTGCCAGCAGTCGCGGACAGGGTGTCAATGAGCAGTTCTTC	CASSRGQGVNEQFF
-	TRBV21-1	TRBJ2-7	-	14	TGTGCCAGCAGCGGACAGAGTCAGACCTACGAGCAGTACTTC	CASSGQSQTYEQYF
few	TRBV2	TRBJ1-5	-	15	TGTGCCAGCAGGGCAGGGGCGTATAGCAATCAGCCCCAGCATTTT	CASRAGAYSNQPQHF
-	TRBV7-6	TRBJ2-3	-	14	TGTGCCAGCAGCTTAGGCGTGGGCGCAGATACGCAGTATTTT	CASSLGVGADTQYF
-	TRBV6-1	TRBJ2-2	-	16	TGTGCCAGCAGTGGCTGGGGCCAGGGGAACACCGGGGAGCTGTTTTTT	CASSGWGQGNTGELFF
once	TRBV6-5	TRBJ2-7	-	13	TGTGCCAGCAGTTACTCCATCGGTAGCGAGCAGTACTTC	CASSYSIGSEQYF
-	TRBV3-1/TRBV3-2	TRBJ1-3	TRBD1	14	TGTGCCAGCCTGGACAGGGGGCCTGGAAACACCATATATTTT	CASLDRGPGNTIYF
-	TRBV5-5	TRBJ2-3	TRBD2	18	TGTGCCAGCAGCTGGGGTTCTAGCGGGGCCTGGGGCACAGATACGCAGTATTTT	CASSWGSSGAWGTDTQYF
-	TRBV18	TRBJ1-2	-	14	TGTGCCAGCTCACCACCGGGAGCTAACTATGGCTACACCTTC	CASSPPGANYGYTF
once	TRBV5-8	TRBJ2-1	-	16	TGTGCCAGCAGCTTTATGGGGGCAGGAAATTACAATGAGCAGTTCTTC	CASSFMGAGNYNEQFF
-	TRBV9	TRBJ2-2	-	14	TGTGCCAGCAGCGTCGGAGTTCTCACCGGGGAGCTGTTTTTT	CASSVGVLTGELFF
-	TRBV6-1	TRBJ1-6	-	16	TGTGCCAGCAGTGAAGTCCAGGGCCGCTATAATTCACCCCTCCACTTT	CASSEVQGRYNSPLHF